This T cell receptor (beta chain) was sequenced for a study of CD8 T cells in ankylosing spondylitis. This clonotype was counted at least ten times. Germline V gene data show CDR1 as SGHTA and CDR2 as FQGTGA. V lost 2 bases and J lost 0, with 9 bases in between. The CDR3 covers 15 residues. TCRdb re-analysed the 5' RACE reads in MiXCR, keeping a single row per CDR3 protein. This sample yields 150,000 to 200,000 distinct CDR3 sequences, of which roughly 13% are seen a single time; 8% to 13% belongs to the top ten. The TCR comes from a female donor with ankylosing spondylitis or in good health (not recorded which). The chain is built from TRBV7-3 and TRBJ2-3; D remains ambiguous. Sequenced input: blood, either unsorted or a sorted T cell fraction (not recorded which). CDR3 loop: CASSLASLSTDTQYF. In DNA, the CDR3 is TGTGCCAGCAGCTTAGCTAGTCTTAGCACAGATACGCAGTATTTT.